Below, one T cell receptor beta chain is given with its context. Its antigen is not yet known. Base qualities are not at hand, and no much larger clone is one base apart. Patients with a history of autoimmune disease or receiving systemic immunosuppression were excluded from the trial. Peripheral blood for TCR sequencing was collected from all dose cohorts at baseline, on cycle 4 day 1, and on cycle 7 day 1. The samples were taken from a phase I, first-in-human, multicenter, open-label dose-escalation trial of ivuxolimab. Adults with locally advanced or metastatic head and neck squamous cell, hepatocellular, melanoma or renal cell carcinoma were enrolled in the trial. CD4+ and CD8+ T cells were sorted separately from peripheral blood before TCR sequencing. The data derive from a study of OX40 agonist ivuxolimab in advanced cancers. Study-level background: Ivuxolimab was a fully human IgG2 agonistic monoclonal antibody targeting the costimulatory receptor OX40 (CD134). Partial responses occurred in three dose-escalation patients: two with cutaneous melanoma and one with hepatocellular carcinoma. The monotherapy dose-escalation portion (N of about 47 patients) of the phase I ivuxolimab trial is reported in the paper. A male proportion of nearly 85% and a mean age of around 60 years, ranging from about 23 to 79, were recorded for the dose-escalation cohort. The purpose of peripheral TCRbeta sequencing was to test whether ivuxolimab changed TCR sequence diversity and led to clonal T-cell expansion. Intravenous ivuxolimab was administered to patients every 2 weeks at six dose levels: 0.01, 0.1, 0.3, 1.5, 3 and 10 mg/kg. Among the approximately 54 dose-escalation patients, approximately 20 had hepatocellular carcinoma, roughly 15 melanoma, 9 renal cell carcinoma and 9 head and neck cancer. Patients were allowed to have had prior anti-PD-1, anti-PD-L1 or anti-CTLA-4 therapy, and 40% to 45% of the dose-escalation patients had been treated with checkpoint inhibitors. General study outcomes and caveats: Antigen specificity was not determined for the clonally expanded peripheral T cells. On average, CD8+ T cells showed more expanded clones than CD4+ T cells after ivuxolimab. In partial responders in the 0.1-3.0 mg/kg groups, normalized peripheral clonal expansion was found to be among the lowest, especially among CD8+ T cells. Low levels of normalized T-cell clonal expansion were also shown by some nonresponding patients. At doses of 0.1 to 3.0 mg/kg, clonal expansion of both CD4+ and CD8+ T cells in blood was seen between baseline and week 6.

CDR1 and CDR2 (SNHLY, FYNNEI) derive from the germline V gene. At the junction V is shortened by 3 bases and J by 6 bases; bases outside the gene matches: 3. The CDR3 goes from the cysteine to the phenylalanine over 14 residues. Only the CDR3 region is kept as DNA, spanning 42 bases read in frame from base 1. For sequencing of the TCRbeta CDR3 region, genomic DNA was extracted from the sorted cells. TCRbeta CDR3 regions were sequenced using the immunoSEQ Assay. The clones in this table, taken by TCRdb from immuneACCESS, are in-frame only. Not every clone is retained; where verified, under half of the shortfall comes from an unresolved V gene, and the cause of the rest is unknown. The sample table records 57,000 or so clones; 86% of these occur just once. The ten top clones hold 3.9% of the sample.

This sample comprised CD4+ or CD8+ T cells sorted from blood, obtained in a trial of the OX40 agonist ivuxolimab. This clonotype originated in an adult with an advanced solid tumor such as melanoma, head and neck, liver or kidney cancer. The sequence is built from TRBV2 and TRBJ2-2, with 8 bases in between that match TRBD1. For the CDR3, the sequence is CASSDGTGAGELFF. The sequenced DNA is TGTGCCAGCAGTGATGGGACAGGAGCCGGGGAGCTGTTTTTT.